This T cell receptor (beta chain) was captured in a study of CD8+CD57+ T cells in acquired aplastic anemia. This clonotype was detected once. Both TCR beta VDJ combination and CDR3 sequence profiling were carried out. Genomic DNA was the template for this profiling. A single record per CDR3 protein comes from TCRdb applying MiXCR to the reads. This table has about 160,000 distinct CDR3 sequences, 60% to 80% appearing once. By flow cytometry, patients selected for sequencing had shown an expansion of CD8+CD57+ cells. The sequence was collected from a human donor with aplastic anemia. Material for sequencing was sorted CD4+, CD8+, or CD8+CD57+ T cells (not recorded which) from PBMCs.

The CDR3 is CASSLTWNTGELFF. The CDR3 DNA sequence: TGTGCCAGCAGCTTAACCTGGAACACCGGGGAGCTGTTTTTT. The gene calls are TRBV7-2 and TRBJ2-2; D is uncertain. CDR1 is SGHTA and CDR2 is FQGNSA in the germline V gene. Trimming left V 2 bases short and J 1 base short, with 5 bases between. The CDR3 is made up of 14 amino acids.